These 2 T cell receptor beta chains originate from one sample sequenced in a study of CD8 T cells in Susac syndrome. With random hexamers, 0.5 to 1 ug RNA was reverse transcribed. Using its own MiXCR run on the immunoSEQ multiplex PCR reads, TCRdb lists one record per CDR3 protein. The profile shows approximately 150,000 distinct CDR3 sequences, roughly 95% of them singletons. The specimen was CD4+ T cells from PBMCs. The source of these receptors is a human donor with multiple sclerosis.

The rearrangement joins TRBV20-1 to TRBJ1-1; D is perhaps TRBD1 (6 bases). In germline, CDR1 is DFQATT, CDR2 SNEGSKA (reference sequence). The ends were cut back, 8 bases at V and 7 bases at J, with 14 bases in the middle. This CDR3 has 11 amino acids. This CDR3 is CSTSGQFEAFF. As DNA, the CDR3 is TGCAGTACGAGCGGACAGTTTGAAGCTTTCTTT.

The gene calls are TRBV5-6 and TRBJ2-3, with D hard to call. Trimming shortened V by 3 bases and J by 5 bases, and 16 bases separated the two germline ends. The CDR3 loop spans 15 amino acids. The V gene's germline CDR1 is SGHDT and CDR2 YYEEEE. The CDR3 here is CASSSSYPRIDTQYF. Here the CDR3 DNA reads TGTGCCAGCAGCTCCTCCTACCCCCGGATAGATACGCAGTATTTT.